A single sample is the source of the 27 T cell receptor beta chains below, sequenced in a study of blood T cell repertoires in COVID-19. Data came from immunoSEQ multiplex PCR; TCRdb stores just in-frame clones and leaves some out. The sample consists of more than 85,000 clones, around 85% of them appearing once. Sequencing was carried out using peripheral blood. The source is a man at least 80 years old with acute or convalescent COVID-19.

The V gene is TRBV29-1, the J gene TRBJ2-1; 7 positions agree with TRBD2. Losses at the gene ends were 3 bases for V and 6 bases for J; bases not matched to a gene: 23. The CDR3 covers 19 residues. Germline CDR1 is SQVTM and CDR2 is ANQGSEA. The CDR3 nucleotides read TGCAGCGTTGAGGAAGTATTGAGGGTCAACGGGGGGAGGGGCAATGAGCAGTTCTTC. This gives the protein CSVEEVLRVNGGRGNEQFF.

This chain uses TRBV28 with TRBJ2-7; 14 positions match TRBD2. Germline V gene lookup returns CDR1 MDHEN and CDR2 SYDVKM. V was clipped by 6 bases and J by 7 bases; unmatched bases: 8. The CDR3 extends over 15 amino acids. CDR3 DNA: TGTGCCAGCAGCCTTGGGACTAGCGGGAGAGAAGAGCAGTACTTC. Translation: CASSLGTSGREEQYF.

The rearrangement links TRBV29-1 to TRBJ2-5, with TRBD2 as a possible D gene (6 bases). Germline CDR1 and CDR2: SQVTM and ANQGSEA. V lost 4 bases and J lost 2, with 17 bases in between. This CDR3 is built from 15 residues. This CDR3 is CSVGAGNVGQETQYF. As DNA, the CDR3 is TGCAGCGTTGGGGCGGGGAATGTGGGTCAAGAGACCCAGTACTTC.

This clone was found once. The chain has TRBV7-2 and TRBJ1-1, with TRBD1 identical over 7 bases. CDR1 SGHTA and CDR2 FQGNSA come from the germline V gene. The CDR3 runs to 15 residues. V shed 5 bases, J shed 6 bases, and the junction held 12 bases outside the gene matches. DNA of the CDR3: TGTGCCAGCAGCATTCGACAGGGTATCGAAGCTGAAGCTTTCTTT. This sequence encodes CASSIRQGIEAEAFF.

The CDR3 DNA follows: TGTGCCAGCAGCTTGGGTCTAGCGGGAGGCATTGATACGCAGTATTTT. Translating gives CASSLGLAGGIDTQYF. The chain is built from TRBV5-8 and TRBJ2-3, with 11 bases that match TRBD2. The germline V gene encodes CDR1 SGHTS and CDR2 YDEGEE. J was trimmed by 6 bases and V by 0 bases; bases with no gene match: 6. The CDR3 runs 16 residues.

The CDR3 DNA is TGTGCCAGCAGCCCATCCGGGCGGGGAGAGACCCAGTACTTC. Translated, it gives CASSPSGRGETQYF. This chain joins TRBV7-6 and TRBJ2-5; D is possibly TRBD2 (6 bases). CDR3 length: 14 amino acids. Germline CDR1 and CDR2: SGHVS and FNYEAQ. The ends were cut back, 5 bases at V and 4 bases at J, with 14 bases in the middle.

This chain uses TRBV7-9 with TRBJ1-1, with 7 nucleotides matching TRBD1. The CDR3 loop spans 13 amino acids. Trimming removed 5 bases from V and 2 bases from J; junction bases left unmatched: 2. Germline loops: CDR1 SEHNR, CDR2 FQNEAQ (reference sequence). CDR3 protein: CASSDRVNTEAFF. The CDR3 DNA follows: TGTGCCAGCAGCGACAGGGTAAACACTGAAGCTTTCTTT.

V usage is TRBV2 and J usage is TRBJ1-1; maybe TRBD1 (5 bases). Germline-derived CDR1 and CDR2 are SNHLY and FYNNEI. V was pared by 6 bases and J by 1 base, with 15 bases between. The CDR3 is 15 residues long. This CDR3 reads CASSFWGGGNTEAFF. CDR3 nucleotides: TGTGCCAGCAGCTTCTGGGGGGGAGGGAACACTGAAGCTTTCTTT. Based on the CDR3 plus reference TRBV2 and TRBJ1-1, the full variable domain is EPEVTQTPSHQVTQMGQEVILRCVPISNHLYFYWYRQILGQKVEFLVSFYNNEISEKSEIFDDQFSVERPDGSNFTLKIRSTKLEDSAMYFCASSFWGGGNTEAFFGQGTRLTVV.

The chain is built from TRBV27 and TRBJ2-7, with TRBD1 as a possible D gene (5 bases). V was cut by 6 bases and J by 1 base, with 10 bases left in between. The germline V gene has CDR1 MNHEY and CDR2 SMNVEV (reference sequence). CDR3 length: 13 residues. CDR3: CASSPDRSYEQYF. The CDR3 region has the DNA TGTGCCAGCAGCCCTGACAGATCCTACGAGCAGTACTTC.

The chain has TRBV11-3 and TRBJ2-5; D perhaps matches TRBD2 (6 bases). The CDR3 contains 15 residues. Germline V gene lookup returns CDR1 SGHNT and CDR2 YENEEA. The V gene lost 6 bases and the J gene lost 0 bases, with 14 bases spanning the gap. The DNA for the CDR3 is TGTGCCAGCAGTTCGGGACTCTCATACCAAGAGACCCAGTACTTC. Translation: CASSSGLSYQETQYF.

This rearrangement joins TRBV9 to TRBJ1-4; 9 bases align to TRBD1. This CDR3 is 15 amino acids long. In germline, CDR1 is SGDLS, CDR2 YYNGEE. J was trimmed by 3 bases and V by 4 bases; bases with no gene match: 4. For the CDR3, the DNA is TGTGCCAGCAGCAAGACAGGGGGAGCTAATGAAAAACTGTTTTTT. It translates to CASSKTGGANEKLFF.

This sequence joins TRBV5-5 and TRBJ1-6; no firm D call. The germline V gene has CDR1 SGHKS and CDR2 YYEKEE (reference sequence). The CDR3 contains 15 residues. Trimming cost V 1 base and J 9 bases, with 14 bases left between them. DNA for the CDR3: TGTGCCAGCAGCTTGCAGGTCCTGGTTCCTTCACCCCTCCACTTT. Protein: CASSLQVLVPSPLHF.

V is TRBV24-1 and J is TRBJ2-3; 11 bases fit TRBD2. CDR1 and CDR2 (germline): KGHDR, SFDVKD. With 2 bases clipped from V and 6 bases from J, the junction kept 12 bases outside the gene matches. The CDR3 is 18 amino acids. The CDR3 DNA reads as TGTGCCACCAGTGATTGGGGGGCGACTAGCGGGAATTCGGATACGCAGTATTTT. Translation gives CATSDWGATSGNSDTQYF.

The CDR3 DNA follows: TGTGCCAGCAGCTCCACTACGAACACCGGGGAGCTGTTTTTT. Amino acids: CASSSTTNTGELFF. The V call is TRBV7-8, the J call TRBJ2-2; D gene ambiguous. V was cut by 4 bases and J by 0 bases, with 6 bases left in between. Germline CDR1 and CDR2: SGHVS and FQNEAQ. This CDR3 has 14 amino acids. Looking up the rest from reference TRBV7-8 and TRBJ2-2 gives the full variable domain: GAGVSQSPRYKVAKRGQDVALRCDPISGHVSLFWYQQALGQGPEFLTYFQNEAQLDKSGLPSDRFFAERPEGSVSTLKIQRTQQEDSAVYLCASSSTTNTGELFFGEGSRLTVL.

The chain recombines TRBV24-1 with TRBJ2-3; 11 bases map to TRBD1. The CDR3 runs to 15 residues. Germline lookup yields CDR1 KGHDR and CDR2 SFDVKD. Losses at the gene ends were 4 bases for V and 5 bases for J; bases not matched to a gene: 4. In DNA, the CDR3 is TGTGCCACCAGTGACCGGACAGGGGGCCAAGATACGCAGTATTTT. It is translated as CATSDRTGGQDTQYF.

Worth noting for this clone: The identical CDR3 is also encoded by other nucleotide sequences in the sample. The chain links TRBV28 to TRBJ1-1; perhaps TRBD1 as D (5 bases). Germline CDR1 reads MDHEN; CDR2 reads SYDVKM. V gave up 3 bases and J gave up 0 bases, with 8 bases separating them. The CDR3 covers 14 residues. CDR3 DNA: TGTGCCAGCAGTTTGCAGGGCCTGAACACTGAAGCTTTCTTT. Encoded protein: CASSLQGLNTEAFF.

The chain is built from TRBV5-8 and TRBJ1-5, with D perhaps TRBD1 (6 bases). The CDR3 loop spans 15 amino acids. The germline V and J ends were trimmed by 0 bases and 1 base, with 8 bases remaining between them. Germline V gene data show CDR1 as SGHTS and CDR2 as YDEGEE. The CDR3 region is CASSLVGTSNQPQHF. The CDR3 DNA reads as TGTGCCAGCAGCTTGGTTGGGACAAGCAATCAGCCCCAGCATTTT.

CDR3 in DNA: TGTGCCAGCAGCTTAGTTGGGACAAGCAATGAGCAGTTCTTC. It yields the protein CASSLVGTSNEQFF. V and J are TRBV7-2 and TRBJ2-1; TRBD1 is a possible D gene (6 bases). Germline assignment: CDR1 SGHTA and CDR2 FQGNSA. V shed 1 base and J shed 6 bases, with 10 bases lying between them. There are 14 residues in the CDR3.

The genes are TRBV5-6 and TRBJ2-3; D is unresolved. Germline V gene sequence: CDR1 SGHDT, CDR2 YYEEEE. This CDR3 comprises 16 residues. Trimming shortened V by 1 base and J by 2 bases, and 14 bases separated the two germline ends. CDR3 sequence (DNA): TGTGCCAGCAGCTTGTTGGTCGGCGGAATCACAGATACGCAGTATTTT. It yields the protein CASSLLVGGITDTQYF.

The V gene is TRBV3-1 (or the pseudogene TRBV3-2), the J gene TRBJ2-7; the D gene is possibly TRBD1 (6 bases). V was clipped by 4 bases and J by 7 bases, with 23 bases between them. Germline assignment: CDR1 LGHDT and CDR2 YNNKEL (reference sequence). The CDR3 totals 16 residues. The CDR3 bases are TGTGCCAGCAGCCCCCTCCAGGGGACCCTACCGCGGGAGCAGTACTTC. This translates into CASSPLQGTLPREQYF.

This chain links TRBV7-2 with TRBJ2-1; no reliable D call. V shed 5 bases and J shed 7 bases, with 9 bases lying between them. This CDR3 comprises 12 residues. The germline V gene has CDR1 SGHTA and CDR2 FQGNSA. CDR3 bases: TGTGCCAGCAGCGTGCATGAGAATGAGCAGTTCTTC. Protein sequence: CASSVHENEQFF.

The gene calls are TRBV11-1 and TRBJ2-7, with D maybe TRBD1 (6 bases). This CDR3 has 14 residues. Trimming cost V 3 bases and J 4 bases, with 13 bases left between them. Germline loops: CDR1 SGHAT, CDR2 FQDESV (reference sequence). CDR3: CASSFGGSEYEQYF. DNA for the CDR3: TGTGCCAGCAGCTTTGGGGGCTCGGAATACGAGCAGTACTTC. The full variable domain, rest sourced from reference TRBV11-1 and TRBJ2-7, is EAEVAQSPRYKITEKSQAVAFWCDPISGHATLYWYRQILGQGPELLVQFQDESVVDDSQLPKDRFSAERLKGVDSTLKIQPAELGDSAMYLCASSFGGSEYEQYFGPGTRLTVT.

The chain uses TRBV19 and TRBJ1-3; tentatively, D is TRBD1 (6 bases). The CDR3 has 14 residues. Trimming removed 9 bases at V and 2 bases at J, with 14 bases between. The germline CDR1 and CDR2 sequences are LNHDA and SQIVND (reference sequence). For the CDR3, the DNA is TGTGCCAGCAGCAAACAGGGACCTGGAAACACCATATATTTT. The encoded protein is CASSKQGPGNTIYF.

This chain uses TRBV19 with TRBJ1-4; TRBD1 is a possible D gene (6 bases). Looked up from germline, CDR1 is LNHDA and CDR2 is SQIVND (reference sequence). The ends were cut back, 3 bases at V and 7 bases at J, with 15 bases in the middle. The CDR3 covers 15 residues. The CDR3 coding sequence is TGTGCCAGTAGTATGGGACGGGACACCTTTGAAAAACTGTTTTTT. Protein sequence: CASSMGRDTFEKLFF.

The V and J genes are TRBV20-1 and TRBJ2-7; unclear D gene. The V gene lost 8 bases and the J gene lost 4 bases, with 9 bases spanning the gap. CDR3 length: 10 residues. Germline CDR1 reads DFQATT; CDR2 reads SNEGSKA (reference sequence). CDR3 region: CSTRSYEQYF. CDR3 DNA: TGCAGTACAAGAAGTTACGAGCAGTACTTC.

V gene TRBV27 combines with J gene TRBJ2-1, with 10 bases that match TRBD2. CDR3 length equals 20 residues. V was clipped by 5 bases and J by 8 bases; unmatched bases: 24. The V gene's germline CDR1 is MNHEY and CDR2 SMNVEV (reference sequence). CDR3: CASSPTPARASGRRRDEQFF. The CDR3 region has the DNA TGTGCCAGCAGTCCCACTCCGGCCAGGGCTAGCGGGAGACGTCGAGATGAGCAGTTCTTC.

V usage is TRBV9 and J usage is TRBJ2-1, with 7 bases fitting TRBD1. This CDR3 has 15 residues. Germline-derived CDR1 and CDR2 are SGDLS and YYNGEE. V gave up 5 bases and J gave up 5 bases; unmatched junction bases: 10. CDR3 protein: CASRSPGQRNNEQFF. The CDR3 DNA is TGTGCCAGCAGATCTCCGGGACAGAGAAACAATGAGCAGTTCTTC.